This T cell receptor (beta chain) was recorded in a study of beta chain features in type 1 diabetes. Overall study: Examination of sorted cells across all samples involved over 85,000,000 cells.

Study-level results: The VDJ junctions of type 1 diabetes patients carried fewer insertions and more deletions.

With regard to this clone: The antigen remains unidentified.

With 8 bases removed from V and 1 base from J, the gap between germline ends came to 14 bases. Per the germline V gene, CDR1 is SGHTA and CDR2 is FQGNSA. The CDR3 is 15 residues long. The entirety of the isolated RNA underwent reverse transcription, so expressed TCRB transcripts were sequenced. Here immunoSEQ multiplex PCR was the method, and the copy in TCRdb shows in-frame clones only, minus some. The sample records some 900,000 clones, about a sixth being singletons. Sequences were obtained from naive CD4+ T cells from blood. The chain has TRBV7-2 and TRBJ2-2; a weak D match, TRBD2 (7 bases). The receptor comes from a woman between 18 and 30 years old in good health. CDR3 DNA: TGTGCCAGCTCCCAAAGGGGGGGGAACACCGGGGAGCTGTTTTTT. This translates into CASSQRGGNTGELFF.